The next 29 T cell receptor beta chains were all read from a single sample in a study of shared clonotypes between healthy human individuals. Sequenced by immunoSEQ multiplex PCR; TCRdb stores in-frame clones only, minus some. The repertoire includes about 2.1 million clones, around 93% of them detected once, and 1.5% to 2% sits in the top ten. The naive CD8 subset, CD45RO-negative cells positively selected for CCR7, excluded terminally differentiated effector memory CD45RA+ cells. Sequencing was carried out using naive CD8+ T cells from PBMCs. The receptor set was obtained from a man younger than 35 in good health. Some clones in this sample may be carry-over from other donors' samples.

This CDR3 reads CASSYSPRRGETQYF. The CDR3 DNA reads as TGTGCCAGCAGTTATTCCCCACGAAGAGGGGAGACCCAGTACTTC. The chain links TRBV6-5 to TRBJ2-5; D is possibly TRBD2 (5 bases). Germline-derived CDR1 and CDR2 are MNHEY and SVGAGI. CDR3 length: 15 residues. V lost 3 bases and J 5 bases, leaving 16 bases between the germline ends.

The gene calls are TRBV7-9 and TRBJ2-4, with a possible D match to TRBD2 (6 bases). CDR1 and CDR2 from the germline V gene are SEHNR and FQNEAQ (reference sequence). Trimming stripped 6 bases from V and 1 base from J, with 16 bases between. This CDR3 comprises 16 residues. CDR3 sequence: CASSPPSGGAKNIQYF. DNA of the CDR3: TGTGCCAGCAGTCCACCGAGCGGAGGGGCCAAAAACATTCAGTACTTC.

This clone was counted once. CDR3 coding DNA: TGTGCCAGCAGTTCCTTGGACAGGGTCCCCTACAATGAGCAGTTCTTC. Amino acids: CASSSLDRVPYNEQFF. This chain connects TRBV27 to TRBJ2-1; 8 bases align to TRBD1. V gave up 4 bases and J gave up 2 bases; unmatched junction bases: 7. CDR1 MNHEY and CDR2 SMNVEV come from the germline V gene (reference sequence). This CDR3 spans 16 amino acids.

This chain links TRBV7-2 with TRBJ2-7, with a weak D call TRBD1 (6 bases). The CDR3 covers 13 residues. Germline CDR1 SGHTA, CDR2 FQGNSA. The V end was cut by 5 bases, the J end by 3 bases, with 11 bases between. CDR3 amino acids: CASSVGQFYEQYF. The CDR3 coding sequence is TGTGCCAGCAGCGTAGGACAGTTCTACGAGCAGTACTTC.

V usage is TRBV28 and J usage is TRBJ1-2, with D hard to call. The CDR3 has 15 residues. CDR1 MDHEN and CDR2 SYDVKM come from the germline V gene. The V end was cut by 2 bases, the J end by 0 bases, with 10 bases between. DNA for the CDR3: TGTGCCAGCAGTTTAACCCTCGCCCCTAACTATGGCTACACCTTC. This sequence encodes CASSLTLAPNYGYTF.

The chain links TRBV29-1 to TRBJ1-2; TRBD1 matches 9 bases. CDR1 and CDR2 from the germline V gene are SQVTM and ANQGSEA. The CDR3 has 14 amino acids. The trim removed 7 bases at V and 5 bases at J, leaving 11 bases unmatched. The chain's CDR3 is CSGVVGTGLYGYTF. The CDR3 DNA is TGCAGCGGTGTTGTGGGGACAGGGCTATATGGCTACACCTTC.

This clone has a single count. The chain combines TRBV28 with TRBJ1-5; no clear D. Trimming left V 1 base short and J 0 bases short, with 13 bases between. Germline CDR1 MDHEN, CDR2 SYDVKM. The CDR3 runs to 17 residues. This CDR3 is CASSLFLTDNSNQPQHF. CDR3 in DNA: TGTGCCAGCAGTTTATTTTTAACGGATAATAGCAATCAGCCCCAGCATTTT.

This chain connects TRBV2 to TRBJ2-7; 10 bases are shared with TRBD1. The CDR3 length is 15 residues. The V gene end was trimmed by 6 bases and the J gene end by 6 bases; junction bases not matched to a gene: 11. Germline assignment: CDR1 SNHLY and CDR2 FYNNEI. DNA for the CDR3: TGTGCCAGCAGCGTCCGGGACAGGGGATACCGCGAGCAGTACTTC. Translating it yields CASSVRDRGYREQYF.

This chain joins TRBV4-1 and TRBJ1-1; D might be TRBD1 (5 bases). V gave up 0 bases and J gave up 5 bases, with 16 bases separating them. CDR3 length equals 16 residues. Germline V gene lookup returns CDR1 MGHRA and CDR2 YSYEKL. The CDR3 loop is CASSQDRMVRVTEAFF. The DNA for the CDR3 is TGCGCCAGCAGCCAAGATAGGATGGTCAGGGTGACTGAAGCTTTCTTT.

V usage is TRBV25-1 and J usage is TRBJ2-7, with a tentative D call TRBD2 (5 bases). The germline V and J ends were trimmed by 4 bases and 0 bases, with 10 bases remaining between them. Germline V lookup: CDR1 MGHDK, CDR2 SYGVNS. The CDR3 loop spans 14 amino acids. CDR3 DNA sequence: TGTGCCAGCAGTGTAGGTGGGAGCTCCTACGAGCAGTACTTC. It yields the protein CASSVGGSSYEQYF.

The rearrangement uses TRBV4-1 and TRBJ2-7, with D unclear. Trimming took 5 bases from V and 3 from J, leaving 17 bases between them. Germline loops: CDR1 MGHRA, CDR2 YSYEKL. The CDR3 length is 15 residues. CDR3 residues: CASSYDGSSFYEQYF. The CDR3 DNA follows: TGCGCCAGCAGCTATGACGGTTCCTCGTTCTACGAGCAGTACTTC.

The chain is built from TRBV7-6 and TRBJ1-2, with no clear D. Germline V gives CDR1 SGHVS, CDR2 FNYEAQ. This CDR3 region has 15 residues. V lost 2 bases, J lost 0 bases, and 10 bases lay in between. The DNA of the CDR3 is TGTGCCAGCAGCTTATCTGACGGAGCTAACTATGGCTACACCTTC. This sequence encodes CASSLSDGANYGYTF.

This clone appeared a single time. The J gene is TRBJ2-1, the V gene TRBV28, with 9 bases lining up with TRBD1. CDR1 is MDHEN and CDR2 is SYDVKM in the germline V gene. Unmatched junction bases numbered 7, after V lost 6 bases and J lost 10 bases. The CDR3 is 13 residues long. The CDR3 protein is CASRGQGQAEQFF. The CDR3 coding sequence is TGTGCCAGCAGGGGACAGGGTCAAGCCGAGCAGTTCTTC.

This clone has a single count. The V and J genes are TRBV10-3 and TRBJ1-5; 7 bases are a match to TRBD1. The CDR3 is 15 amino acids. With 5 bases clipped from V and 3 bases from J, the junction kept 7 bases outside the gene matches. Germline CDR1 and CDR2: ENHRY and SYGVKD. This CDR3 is CAISSLTGNNQPQHF. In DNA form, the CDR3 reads TGTGCCATCAGTTCCTTGACAGGGAACAATCAGCCCCAGCATTTT.

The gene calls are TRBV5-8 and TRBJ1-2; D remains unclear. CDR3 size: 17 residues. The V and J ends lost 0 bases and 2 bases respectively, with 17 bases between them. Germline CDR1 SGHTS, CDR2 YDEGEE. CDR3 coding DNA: TGTGCCAGCAGCTTGGAGGGTAGGACGGGATTGAACTATGGCTACACCTTC. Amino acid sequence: CASSLEGRTGLNYGYTF.

CDR3 sequence reads: CASSFRRDKWELEDNEQFF. CDR3 coding DNA: TGTGCCAGCAGTTTCCGCCGGGACAAGTGGGAGTTAGAGGACAATGAGCAGTTCTTC. The rearrangement joins TRBV27 to TRBJ2-1; D is perhaps TRBD1 (6 bases). V dropped 3 bases and J dropped 5 bases, with 26 bases sitting between them. The CDR3 totals 19 residues. Looked up from germline, CDR1 is MNHEY and CDR2 is SMNVEV (reference sequence).

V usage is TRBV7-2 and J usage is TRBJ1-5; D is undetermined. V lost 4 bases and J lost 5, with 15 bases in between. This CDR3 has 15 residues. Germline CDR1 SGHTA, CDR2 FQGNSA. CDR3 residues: CASSYTPLPHQPQHF. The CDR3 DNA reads TGTGCCAGCAGCTACACCCCACTCCCCCATCAGCCCCAGCATTTT.

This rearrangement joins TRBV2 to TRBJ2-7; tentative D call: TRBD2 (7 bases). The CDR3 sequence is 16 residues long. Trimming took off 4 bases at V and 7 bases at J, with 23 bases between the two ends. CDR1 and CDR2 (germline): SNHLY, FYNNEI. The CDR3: CASSGGGLSPYEEQYF. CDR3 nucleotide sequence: TGTGCCAGCAGTGGAGGGGGACTAAGCCCCTACGAAGAGCAGTACTTC.

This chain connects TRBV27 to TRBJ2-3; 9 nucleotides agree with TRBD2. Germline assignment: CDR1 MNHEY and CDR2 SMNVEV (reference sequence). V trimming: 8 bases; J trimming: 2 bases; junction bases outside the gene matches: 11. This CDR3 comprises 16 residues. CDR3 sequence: CASLRMAGGPTDTQYF. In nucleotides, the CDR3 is TGTGCCAGCCTCCGGATGGCGGGAGGGCCCACAGATACGCAGTATTTT.

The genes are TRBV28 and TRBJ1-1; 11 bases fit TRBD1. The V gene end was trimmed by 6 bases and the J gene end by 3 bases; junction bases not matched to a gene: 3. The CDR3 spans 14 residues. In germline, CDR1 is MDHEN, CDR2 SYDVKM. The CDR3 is CASRPGQGDTEAFF. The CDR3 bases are TGTGCCAGCAGACCGGGACAGGGGGACACTGAAGCTTTCTTT.

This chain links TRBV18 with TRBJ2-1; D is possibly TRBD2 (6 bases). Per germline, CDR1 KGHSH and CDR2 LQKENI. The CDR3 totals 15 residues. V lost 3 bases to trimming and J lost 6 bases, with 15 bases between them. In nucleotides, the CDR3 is TGTGCCAGCTCACCGGAGGGACGACGGTCCAATGAGCAGTTCTTC. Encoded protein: CASSPEGRRSNEQFF.

The CDR3 is CASSLGPQQSTEAFF. CDR3 in DNA: TGCGCCAGCAGCTTGGGGCCACAGCAGTCCACTGAAGCTTTCTTT. The chain carries TRBV5-1 and TRBJ1-1; D gene unclear. The CDR3 covers 15 residues. From germline, CDR1 is SGHRS and CDR2 YFSETQ. V was shortened by 0 bases and J by 4 bases, with 13 bases between the two germline ends.

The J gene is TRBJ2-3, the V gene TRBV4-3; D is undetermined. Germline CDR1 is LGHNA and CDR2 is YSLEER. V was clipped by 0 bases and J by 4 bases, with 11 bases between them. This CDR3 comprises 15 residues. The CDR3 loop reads CASSQDHGSPDTQYF. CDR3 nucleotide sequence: TGCGCCAGCAGCCAAGATCACGGCTCCCCAGATACGCAGTATTTT.

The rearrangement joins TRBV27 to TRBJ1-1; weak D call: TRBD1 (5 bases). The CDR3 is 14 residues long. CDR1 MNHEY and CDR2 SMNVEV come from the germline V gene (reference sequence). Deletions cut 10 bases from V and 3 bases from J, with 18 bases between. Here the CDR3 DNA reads TGTGCCACCAGACCGGGGCGGGGGTACACTGAAGCTTTCTTT. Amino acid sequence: CATRPGRGYTEAFF.

The CDR3 region is CSVVGPLKNEQYF. As DNA, the CDR3 is TGCAGCGTTGTTGGTCCCCTAAAGAACGAGCAGTACTTC. V usage is TRBV29-1 and J usage is TRBJ2-7; D is unclear. The CDR3 sequence is 13 residues long. V was pared by 4 bases and J by 5 bases, with 15 bases between. Germline V gene sequence: CDR1 SQVTM, CDR2 ANQGSEA.

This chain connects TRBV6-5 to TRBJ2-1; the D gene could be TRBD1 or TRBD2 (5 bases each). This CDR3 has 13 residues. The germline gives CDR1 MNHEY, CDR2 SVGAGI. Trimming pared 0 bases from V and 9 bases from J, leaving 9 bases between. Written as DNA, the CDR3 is TGTGCCAGCAGTTACTCCACCGGGGCTGAGCAGTTCTTC. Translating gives CASSYSTGAEQFF.

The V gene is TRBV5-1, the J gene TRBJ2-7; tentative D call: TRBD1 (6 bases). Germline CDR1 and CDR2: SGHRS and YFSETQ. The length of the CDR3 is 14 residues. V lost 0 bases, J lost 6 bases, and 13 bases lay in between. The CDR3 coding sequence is TGCGCCAGCAGCTTGGATATCAGGGGAGCCGAGCAGTACTTC. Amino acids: CASSLDIRGAEQYF.

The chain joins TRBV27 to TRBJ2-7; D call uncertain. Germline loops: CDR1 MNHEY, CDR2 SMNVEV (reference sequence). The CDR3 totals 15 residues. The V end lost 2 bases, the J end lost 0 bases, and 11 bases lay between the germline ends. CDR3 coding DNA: TGTGCCAGCAGTTTAGAACCAAGGGCCTCCTACGAGCAGTACTTC. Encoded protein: CASSLEPRASYEQYF.

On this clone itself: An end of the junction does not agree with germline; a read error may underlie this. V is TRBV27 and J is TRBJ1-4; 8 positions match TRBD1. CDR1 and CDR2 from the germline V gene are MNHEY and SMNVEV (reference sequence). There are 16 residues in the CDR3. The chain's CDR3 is CTSSLTPTGDREKLFF. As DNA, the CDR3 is TGTACCAGCAGTTTAACCCCGACAGGGGATAGGGAAAAACTGTTTTTT. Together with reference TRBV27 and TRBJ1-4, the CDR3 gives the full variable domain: EAQVTQNPRYLITVTGKKLTVTCSQNMNHEYMSWYRQDPGLGLRQIYYSMNVEVTDKGDVPEGYKVSRKEKRNFPLILESPSPNQTSLYFCTSSLTPTGDREKLFFGSGTQLSVL.